This entry concerns a single TCR beta chain. The target of this receptor is not known. The sample holds no much larger clone one base away, and base qualities are not on file. Library preparation was by 5' RACE. Sequencing used an Illumina HiSeq 2000. A universal primer binding site was added through template switching, and the final cDNA carried a unique molecular identifier so that TCR cDNA molecules could be counted accurately. First-strand cDNA for TCR alpha and beta chains was synthesized from specific primers in the conserved constant-segment region. To control for contamination, every cDNA library carried two barcodes: a SMART-Mk sample barcode plus Illumina barcodes. Two successive PCR steps introduced TruSeq adapter sequences along with Illumina sample barcodes. Sequencing of the TCR alpha and beta cDNA libraries was done on the Illumina HiSeq platform using custom primers. The published analysis was carried out like this. Raw reads were processed with MiGEC to extract unique molecular identifiers, and MiXCR was used to determine CDR3 positions. For each individual, recombination models were inferred using an EM algorithm with the repgenHMM and IGoR tools. The analysis of shared clonotypes was done with the tcR package in R, with sharing normalized by the product of cloneset sizes. Out-of-frame nonproductive sequences were analyzed to study raw recombination free of thymic and clonal selection effects. TCRdb cleaned the public reads at Q25 with fastp, built clones with MiXCR and kept in-frame beta chains. Identical CDR3 protein sequences are pooled into one entry, listed with their most common genes and DNA. The V and J calls were not made by the authors but by TCRdb's processing. In this sample the table shows hundreds of thousands of distinct CDR3 sequences, around 8.1% of which occur a single time. Of the sample, more than 1.5% falls within the top ten clones.

All donors were healthy Caucasians. Three pairs of female monozygotic twins, all aged about 18 to 30 years, made up the twin cohort. Miltenyi CD45RO+ enrichment and human naive T-cell isolation kits were used to isolate memory (CD45RO+) and naive T cells from PBMC. Trimming takes 0 bases from V and 7 bases from J, and the germline ends sit 15 bases apart. In the germline V gene (reference sequence), CDR1 corresponds to DFQATT and CDR2 to SNEGSKA. Spanning cysteine to phenylalanine, the CDR3 consists of 14 amino acids. Only CDR3 DNA is held: 42 bases, read in frame from base 1. The data derive from a study of identical twins (dated by TCRdb to about 2016). With regard to the full study: To test whether fetal clonotypes persist, the study used deep sequencing on TCR alpha and beta repertoires from monozygotic twins, unrelated adults of various ages, and cord blood. To rule out contamination, the twin experiments were replicated at different times with different library preparation protocols.

Results the study describes overall, beyond this receptor: Compared with coincidental sharing between unrelated individuals, an excess of low generation-probability sequences was observed among out-of-frame TCR alpha sequences shared between twins. In beta out-of-frame sequences, excess twin sharing was weaker, because having fewer shared sequences lowered the signal-to-noise ratio. In monozygotic twins, recombination models systematically underestimated out-of-frame TCR alpha sharing, but the models matched the sharing seen between unrelated individuals. Because the same donors could not be followed over many years, conclusions were based on cross-sectional statistical analysis. Fewer insertions were carried by abundant cord blood beta clonotypes; a weaker similar trend was observed in young adult naive repertoires, while no such trend was observed in memory repertoires. Zero-insertion analyses could be partly confounded by invariant T cells such as MAIT and iNKT, though diverse VJ usage argued against such confounding for most clonotypes.

The same data also contributed to another study, on yellow fever vaccine responses in identical twins. The other study reports the following: The T cell response to vaccination in identical twins was reported by the authors to appear partly convergent and partly personalized. In the study, vaccine-responding T cell clones were precisely tracked in identical twins.

This receptor chain uses TRBV20-1 and TRBJ1-2; TRBD1 is a weak D gene call, 5 bases matching. The source material was memory (CD45RO+) T cells sorted from blood. Taken with the paper, the label for cell subset or site translates to: CD45RO+ enriched T cells. The sequence was collected from a woman in her late teens or twenties in good health. The sequenced DNA: TGCAGTGCTAGAGATAAAAGGGGCGCATCTGGCTACACCTTC. It translates as CSARDKRGASGYTF.